This TCR beta chain is drawn from a study of graft-versus-host responses after intestinal transplantation. Overall study context: Each transplant was multivisceral, liver-intestinal, or isolated intestinal. Among the recipients, all got anti-thymocyte globulin induction and then tacrolimus and steroids for approximately 3 years. Study findings and constraints: In recipient marrow, GvH clones were found, and some appeared first in ileum or blood.

Per the germline V gene, CDR1 is SGHKS and CDR2 is YYEKEE (reference sequence). J was trimmed by 4 bases and V by 0 bases; bases with no gene match: 4. The CDR3 is 14 amino acids. A word on this clone: Antigen unknown.

Sequenced by immunoSEQ multiplex PCR; TCRdb stores in-frame clones only, minus some. Of about 25,000 clones detected, more than 85% appear once; the ten largest clones hold about 0.5%. The V call is TRBV5-5, the J call TRBJ2-7, with 7 bases matching TRBD2. Source: PBMCs, taken 18 days after transplant. This clonotype originated in a human patient who received an intestinal transplant, so some T cells may come from the graft donor. This chain's CDR3 is CASSLAAGVYEQYF. CDR3 sequence (DNA): TGTGCCAGCAGCTTGGCCGCGGGGGTTTACGAGCAGTACTTC.